This T cell receptor (beta chain) was documented in a study of patients and donors after allogeneic stem cell transplantation. TCRdb passed the RT-PCR reads through MiXCR, listing each CDR3 protein once. The data show about 160,000 distinct CDR3 sequences, around 28% seen once. V lost 6 bases, J lost 1 base, and 9 bases lay in between. The V gene's germline CDR1 is SGHTA and CDR2 FQGNSA. The CDR3 contains 13 residues. The sequence derives from a human donor who was either an allogeneic HSCT recipient or a stem cell or donor lymphocyte infusion donor (not recorded which). It is not recorded whose cells these are; they may come from a transplant donor. J is TRBJ1-1 and V is TRBV7-2; no reliable D call. The specimen sequenced was blood, either unsorted or a sorted T cell fraction (not recorded which). CDR3 sequence: CASSHGSNTEAFF. CDR3 nucleotide sequence: TGTGCCAGCAGTCACGGGTCGAACACTGAAGCTTTCTTT.